The rows below give T cell receptor beta chains drawn from one sample of a study of cytomegalovirus exposure and HLA in healthy donors. The assay was immunoSEQ multiplex PCR, and TCRdb's table has in-frame clones only and misses some. Altogether some 140,000 clones are present, more than 75% being singletons, with the ten largest covering 6% to 8.5%. Sequencing used PBMCs. All receptors come from a man between 25 and 39 years old in good health and CMV-seropositive. Both conserved end residues are part of each CDR3.

>TRBJ2-7|TRBV6-6
CASSLSGTTYEQYF
>TRBJ2-3|TRBV7-9
CASSLGQLGTDTQYF
>TRBJ1-2|TRBV7-9
CASSPDSGVNYGYTF
>TRBJ1-5|TRBV5-1
CASSPGTGNFQPQHF
>TRBJ1-2|TRBV5-1
CASSRDTTNYGYTF
>TRBJ1-1|TRBV11-2
CASSGGGMNTEAFF
>TRBJ1-6|TRBV25-1
CASSELRDSHSPLHF
>TRBJ2-7|TRBV5-1
CASSFESSYEQYF
>TRBJ1-1|TRBV7-2
CASSTGQGLTEAFF
>TRBJ1-1|TRBV7-9
CASSSFGTEATFF
>TRBJ2-7|TRBV6-5
CASSYSGGAPYEQYF
>TRBJ1-3|TRBV5-1
CASSLVTAGNTIYF
>TRBJ2-3|TRBV27
CASTEAGGITQYF
>TRBJ2-7|TRBV5-6
CASSLSGVEQYF
>TRBJ1-3|TRBV5-4
CASSSGEPDTIYF
>TRBJ1-2|TRBV27
CASSSGQGRANYGYTF
>TRBJ2-7|TRBV6-1
CASSAAPGGRGDF
>TRBJ1-4|TRBV4-1
CASSQGRGTNEKLFF
>TRBJ2-1|TRBV19
CASSIALLSVQFF
>TRBJ2-1|TRBV28
CASSQFGLADYNEQFF
>TRBJ1-1|TRBV6-5
CASSYRGTKRAFF
>TRBJ2-7|TRBV6-5
CASSYSSDATYEQYF
>TRBJ1-1|TRBV27
CASSLLTGVNTEAFF
>TRBJ1-2|TRBV6-5
CASSSETRINYGYTF
>TRBJ2-7|TRBV19
CASSMGGLEQYF
>TRBJ2-1|TRBV11-2
CASSLNAAGWDEQFF
>TRBJ2-7|TRBV19
CASSRGLAGDPYEQYF
>TRBJ1-5|TRBV7-9
CSINSLKDQPQHF
>TRBJ1-1|TRBV12-5
CASGLGLLTEAFF
>TRBJ2-7|TRBV11-2
CASSTSRDRAYEQYF
>TRBJ1-2|TRBV15
CATSRARDRGGGYTF
>TRBJ2-1|TRBV27
CASSLAGGLYNEQFF
>TRBJ1-5|TRBV30
CACSRTANQPQHF
>TRBJ2-3|TRBV6-1
CASRDRYLDTQYF
>TRBJ2-3|TRBV5-1
CASSFGTSGKSTDTQYF
>TRBJ1-4|TRBV4-3
CASSQDGPPATNEKLFF
>TRBJ2-3|TRBV7-9
CASSLPGTSGGATQYF
>TRBJ1-3|TRBV30
CAWRAAGSGNTIYF
>TRBJ2-1|TRBV11-2
CASSGDFYNEQFF
>TRBJ1-2|TRBV7-6
CASSAFSRVTVGYGYTF
>TRBJ1-2|TRBV4-3
CASSQEARTGASNYGYTF
>TRBJ2-7|TRBV6-6
CASSPDSGRSHEQYF
>TRBJ1-1|TRBV7-3
CASSLEGVMNTEAFF
>TRBJ2-2|TRBV19
CASSARSGELFF
>TRBJ1-1|TRBV7-2
CASSPGQGKGTEAFF